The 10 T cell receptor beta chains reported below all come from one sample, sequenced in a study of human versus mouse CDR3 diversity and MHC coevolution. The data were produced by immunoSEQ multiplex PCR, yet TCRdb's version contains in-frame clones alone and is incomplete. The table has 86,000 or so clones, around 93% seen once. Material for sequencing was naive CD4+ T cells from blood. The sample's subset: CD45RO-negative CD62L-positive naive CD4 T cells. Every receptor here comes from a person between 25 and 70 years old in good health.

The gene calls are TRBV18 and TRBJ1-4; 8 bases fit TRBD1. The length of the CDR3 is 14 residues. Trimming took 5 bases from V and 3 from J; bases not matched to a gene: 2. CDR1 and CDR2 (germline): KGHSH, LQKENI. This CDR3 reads CASSMDRANEKLFF. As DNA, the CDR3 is TGTGCCAGCTCAATGGACAGGGCTAATGAAAAACTGTTTTTT.

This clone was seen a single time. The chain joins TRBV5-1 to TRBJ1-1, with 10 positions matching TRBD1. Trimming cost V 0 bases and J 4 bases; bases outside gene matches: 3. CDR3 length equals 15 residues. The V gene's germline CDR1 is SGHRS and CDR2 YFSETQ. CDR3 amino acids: CASSLVGQGITEAFF. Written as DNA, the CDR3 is TGCGCCAGCAGCTTGGTGGGACAGGGGATCACTGAAGCTTTCTTT.

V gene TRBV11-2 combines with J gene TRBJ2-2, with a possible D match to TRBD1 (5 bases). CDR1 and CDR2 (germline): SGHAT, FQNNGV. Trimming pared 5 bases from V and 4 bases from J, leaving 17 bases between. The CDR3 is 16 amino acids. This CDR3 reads CASSLSRTPSTGELFF. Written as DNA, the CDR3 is TGTGCCAGCAGCCTCTCACGGACACCGAGCACCGGGGAGCTGTTTTTT.

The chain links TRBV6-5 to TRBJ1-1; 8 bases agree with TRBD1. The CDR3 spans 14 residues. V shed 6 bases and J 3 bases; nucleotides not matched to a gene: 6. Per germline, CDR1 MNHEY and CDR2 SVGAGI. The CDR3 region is CASRWTGRDTEAFF. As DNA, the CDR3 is TGTGCCAGCAGATGGACAGGGAGAGACACTGAAGCTTTCTTT.

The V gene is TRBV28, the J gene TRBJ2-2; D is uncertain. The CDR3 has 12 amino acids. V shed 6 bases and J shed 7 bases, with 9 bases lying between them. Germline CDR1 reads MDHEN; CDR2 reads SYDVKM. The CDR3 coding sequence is TGTGCCAGCAGATGGAGTATCGGGGAGCTGTTTTTT. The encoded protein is CASRWSIGELFF.

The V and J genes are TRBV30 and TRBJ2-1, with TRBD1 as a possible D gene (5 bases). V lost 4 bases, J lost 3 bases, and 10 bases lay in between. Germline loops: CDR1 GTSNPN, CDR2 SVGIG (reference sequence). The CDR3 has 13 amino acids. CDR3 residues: CAWTRAGYNEQFF. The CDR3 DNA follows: TGTGCCTGGACCAGGGCAGGCTACAATGAGCAGTTCTTC.

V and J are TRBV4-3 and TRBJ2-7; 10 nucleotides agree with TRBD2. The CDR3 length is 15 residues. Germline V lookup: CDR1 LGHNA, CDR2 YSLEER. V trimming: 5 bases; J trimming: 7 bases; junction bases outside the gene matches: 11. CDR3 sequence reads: CASSKSGGAVEEQYF. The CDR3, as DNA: TGCGCCAGCAGCAAGAGCGGGGGGGCCGTAGAGGAGCAGTACTTC.

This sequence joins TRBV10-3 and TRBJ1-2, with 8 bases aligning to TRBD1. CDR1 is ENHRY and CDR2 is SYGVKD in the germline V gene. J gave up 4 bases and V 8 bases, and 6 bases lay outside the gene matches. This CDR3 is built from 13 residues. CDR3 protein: CAIALGTGYGYTF. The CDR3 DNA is TGTGCCATCGCTTTGGGGACAGGCTATGGCTACACCTTC.

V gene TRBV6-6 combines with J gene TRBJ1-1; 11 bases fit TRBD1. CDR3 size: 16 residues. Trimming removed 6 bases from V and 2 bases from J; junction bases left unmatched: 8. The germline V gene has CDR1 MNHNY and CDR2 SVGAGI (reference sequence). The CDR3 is CASSGTGGLPNTEAFF. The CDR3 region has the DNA TGTGCCAGCAGCGGGACAGGGGGGCTGCCCAACACTGAAGCTTTCTTT.

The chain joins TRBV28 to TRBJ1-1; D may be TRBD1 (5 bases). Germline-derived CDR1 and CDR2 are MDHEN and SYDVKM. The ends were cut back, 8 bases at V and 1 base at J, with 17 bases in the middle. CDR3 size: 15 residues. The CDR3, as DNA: TGTGCCAGCGGGCCTCCCGGGGGGAGGAACACTGAAGCTTTCTTT. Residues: CASGPPGGRNTEAFF.